The 32 T cell receptor beta chains given below trace back to one sample, sequenced in a study of CXCR3-negative and CXCR3-positive naive CD8 T cells. The authors made the TRB cDNA libraries by 5' RACE using UMI labels. TCRdb re-analyzed the 5' RACE reads; it lists each CDR3 protein once, without DNA. This table lists 6,000 to 7,500 distinct CDR3 sequences. Sequences were obtained from naive CXCR3- CD8+ T cells from blood. Specified subset: CD45RO-CCR7+CD27+CD95- naive CD8+ T cells lacking CXCR3 (TNR3-). These receptors were taken from a human donor in good health. Some clones in this sample may be carry-over from other donors' samples.

The chain links TRBV5-1 to TRBJ2-7. CDR3 length: 13 amino acids. Germline lookup yields CDR1 SGHRS and CDR2 YFSETQ. CDR3 in amino acids: CASSVGQGNEQYF.

This clonotype is deemed medium-sized by its frequency. V usage is TRBV29-1 and J usage is TRBJ2-7. This CDR3 contains 12 residues. The germline V gene has CDR1 SQVTM and CDR2 ANQGSEA. CDR3 residues: CSVGLQPYEQYF.

This clonotype counts as medium-sized by frequency. V and J are TRBV20-1 and TRBJ2-1; TCRdb indicates TRBD1, and absent DNA this call remains unverified. This CDR3 contains 13 residues. Looked up from germline, CDR1 is DFQATT and CDR2 is SNEGSKA (reference sequence). CDR3 amino acids: CSARAPDRKEQFF.

V and J are TRBV25-1 and TRBJ2-2. Per the germline V gene, CDR1 is MGHDK and CDR2 is SYGVNS. The CDR3 totals 15 residues. CDR3 amino acids: CASSEQGSNTGELFF.

V gene TRBV29-1 combines with J gene TRBJ2-1; TCRdb names TRBD2, which stays unverified in the absence of DNA. The CDR3 spans 13 residues. Germline loops: CDR1 SQVTM, CDR2 ANQGSEA. The chain's CDR3 is CSVKTTGYNEQFF.

The V and J genes are TRBV21-1 and TRBJ1-5; TCRdb lists TRBD1, though no DNA is available to test this call. TRBV21-1 is labeled a pseudogene. The CDR3 has 18 residues. The chain's CDR3 is CASSKKRQGLVRNQPQHF.

The J gene is TRBJ2-2, the V gene TRBV6-6; TCRdb lists TRBD1, though no DNA is available to test this call. The CDR3 is 12 residues long. Germline-derived CDR1 and CDR2 are MNHNY and SVGAGI (reference sequence). CDR3 protein: CASGPGTGELFF.

This clonotype ranks as medium-sized in terms of frequency. The V and J genes are TRBV7-8 and TRBJ2-7; as DNA is missing, the TRBD1 call by TCRdb cannot be tested. CDR1 SGHVS and CDR2 FQNEAQ come from the germline V gene. The CDR3 totals 13 residues. The CDR3 here is CASSSGQVREQYF.

The chain is built from TRBV7-9 and TRBJ2-7. Germline CDR1 is SEHNR and CDR2 is FQNEAQ (reference sequence). This CDR3 comprises 11 residues. CDR3 residues: CASSPRGEQYF.

In terms of frequency, this clonotype is medium-sized. CDR3 sequence reads: CASSFEETQYF. V is TRBV11-2 and J is TRBJ2-5. The CDR3 runs 11 residues. From germline, CDR1 is SGHAT and CDR2 FQNNGV.

This clonotype is labeled medium-sized (0.01 to 0.1%) based on frequency. The rearrangement links TRBV7-9 to TRBJ2-1; the TCRdb D gene call, TRBD2, has no DNA to confirm it. The CDR3 has 17 amino acids. Per germline, CDR1 SEHNR and CDR2 FQNEAQ (reference sequence). Here the CDR3 reads CASTDFGRTSMDNEQFF. The complete variable domain, with remaining parts taken from reference TRBV7-9 and TRBJ2-1, reads DTGVSQNPRHKITKRGQNVTFRCDPISEHNRLYWYRQTLGQGPEFLTYFQNEAQLEKSRLLSDRFSAERPKGSFSTLEIQRTEQGDSAMYLCASTDFGRTSMDNEQFFGPGTRLTVL.

According to its frequency, this clonotype is medium-sized (0.01 to 0.1%). The V gene is TRBV20-1, the J gene TRBJ2-1; the TCRdb call, TRBD2, lacks DNA for checking. The CDR3 length is 14 residues. Germline-derived CDR1 and CDR2 are DFQATT and SNEGSKA (reference sequence). CDR3: CSAKLAGAYNEQFF.

This chain joins TRBV24-1 and TRBJ2-1; TCRdb lists TRBD1, though no DNA is available to test this call. The germline V gene encodes CDR1 KGHDR and CDR2 SFDVKD. The CDR3 is made up of 14 amino acids. The CDR3 here is CAPWWRGSYNEQFF.

This clonotype is medium-sized by frequency. The chain recombines TRBV29-1 with TRBJ2-1; the D call from TCRdb, TRBD2, cannot be confirmed without DNA. Looked up from germline, CDR1 is SQVTM and CDR2 is ANQGSEA. This CDR3 has 13 amino acids. CDR3 residues: CSGGRGGYNEQFF.

The CDR3 reads CASIELGGAVDGYTF. The chain joins TRBV28 to TRBJ1-2; TCRdb's D call of TRBD1 is untestable without DNA. Per the germline V gene, CDR1 is MDHEN and CDR2 is SYDVKM. The CDR3 is made up of 15 amino acids.

The chain carries TRBV29-1 and TRBJ2-1; TCRdb calls TRBD1, which cannot be checked without DNA. The germline gives CDR1 SQVTM, CDR2 ANQGSEA. The CDR3 is 11 residues long. CDR3: CSVVWGNEQFF.

In terms of frequency, this clonotype is medium-sized (0.01 to 0.1%). The CDR3 sequence is CASSLFTARGHGDTQYF. The rearrangement joins TRBV7-6 to TRBJ2-3; the D call from TCRdb, TRBD1, cannot be confirmed without DNA. Germline CDR1 and CDR2: SGHVS and FNYEAQ. The CDR3 is 17 amino acids.

J is TRBJ2-3 and V is TRBV11-1; TCRdb gives TRBD1 as the D gene, but with no DNA this cannot be confirmed. There are 13 residues in the CDR3. Germline V CDR1 and CDR2: SGHAT, FQDESV (reference sequence). The CDR3 sequence: CASSQPGQDTQYF.

CDR3 amino acids: CASSFPLTGQGDSSYGYTF. The V gene is TRBV28, the J gene TRBJ1-2; the D gene TCRdb calls, TRBD1, cannot be checked with no DNA. The CDR3 sequence is 19 residues long. CDR1 is MDHEN, CDR2 SYDVKM, per germline.

The V gene is TRBV2, the J gene TRBJ2-7; the TRBD2 assignment by TCRdb is unverifiable without DNA. In germline, CDR1 is SNHLY, CDR2 FYNNEI. The CDR3 runs to 14 residues. The CDR3 reads CARSVASGSYEQYF. The full variable domain, with the rest looked up from reference TRBV2 and TRBJ2-7, is EPEVTQTPSHQVTQMGQEVILRCVPISNHLYFYWYRQILGQKVEFLVSFYNNEISEKSEIFDDQFSVERPDGSNFTLKIRSTKLEDSAMYFCARSVASGSYEQYFGPGTRLTVT.

This clonotype registers medium-sized by frequency. This chain links TRBV29-1 with TRBJ2-2; TCRdb designates TRBD1, a call that cannot be tested without DNA. Germline V gives CDR1 SQVTM, CDR2 ANQGSEA. The CDR3 is 12 residues long. CDR3 sequence reads: CSLSAGSGELFF.

By frequency, this clonotype is medium-sized. V is TRBV28 and J is TRBJ2-7; as DNA is missing, the TRBD1 call by TCRdb cannot be tested. The CDR3 totals 14 residues. From germline, CDR1 is MDHEN and CDR2 SYDVKM. CDR3: CASSPRTGGSEQYF.

The V gene is TRBV5-1, the J gene TRBJ1-5. The CDR3 is 14 amino acids. Germline V gene lookup returns CDR1 SGHRS and CDR2 YFSETQ. CDR3 sequence: CASSLVPSDQPQHF. The full variable domain, its missing parts supplied by reference TRBV5-1 and TRBJ1-5, is KAGVTQTPRYLIKTRGQQVTLSCSPISGHRSVSWYQQTPGQGLQFLFEYFSETQRNKGNFPGRFSGRQFSNSRSEMNVSTLELGDSALYLCASSLVPSDQPQHFGDGTRLSIL.

The rearrangement uses TRBV12-3 or TRBV12-4 and TRBJ1-1. The CDR3 is 17 amino acids. The chain's CDR3 is CASSPQTPSHRNTEAFF.

This clonotype is deemed medium-sized (0.01 to 0.1%) by its frequency. The J gene is TRBJ2-5, the V gene TRBV12-5; checking the TCRdb D call of TRBD1 is not possible without DNA. The CDR3 is 11 residues long. Germline loops: CDR1 LGHNT, CDR2 FRNRAP. Here the CDR3 reads CASGSPGTQYF.

The V and J genes are TRBV7-9 and TRBJ1-5. The length of the CDR3 is 12 residues. The germline gives CDR1 SEHNR, CDR2 FQNEAQ (reference sequence). CDR3 protein: CASSLGGQPQHF.

According to its frequency, this clonotype is medium-sized. The rearrangement uses TRBV5-1 and TRBJ2-7; the D call of TRBD1 rests on TCRdb alone, since no DNA is present to check it. The germline gives CDR1 SGHRS, CDR2 YFSETQ. The CDR3 totals 12 residues. This CDR3 is CASSSGGNEQYF. Combining the CDR3 with reference TRBV5-1 and TRBJ2-7 gives the whole variable domain KAGVTQTPRYLIKTRGQQVTLSCSPISGHRSVSWYQQTPGQGLQFLFEYFSETQRNKGNFPGRFSGRQFSNSRSEMNVSTLELGDSALYLCASSSGGNEQYFGPGTRLTVT.

This clonotype is medium-sized by frequency. V and J are TRBV6-5 and TRBJ2-3. This CDR3 is built from 14 residues. CDR1 is MNHEY and CDR2 is SVGAGI in the germline V gene. CDR3 sequence: CASSYSPSVDTQYF.

This clonotype is identified as medium-sized from frequency. V usage is TRBV5-5 and J usage is TRBJ2-2; the D call of TRBD2 rests on TCRdb alone, since no DNA is present to check it. The CDR3 sequence is 16 residues long. Germline lookup yields CDR1 SGHKS and CDR2 YYEKEE (reference sequence). The CDR3 loop is CASSYSSGGITGELFF.

This chain uses TRBV6-5 with TRBJ2-7; the D call of TRBD2 rests on TCRdb alone, since no DNA is present to check it. The CDR3 length is 15 residues. Germline CDR1 and CDR2: MNHEY and SVGAGI. CDR3 protein: CASSYSTSGSYEQYF.

The chain couples TRBV10-3 to TRBJ2-3; the D call of TRBD2 rests on TCRdb alone, since no DNA is present to check it. CDR3 size: 15 residues. Germline V gene sequence: CDR1 ENHRY, CDR2 SYGVKD. The chain's CDR3 is CAACSGGTVTDTQYF.

J is TRBJ2-7 and V is TRBV29-1; the D call from TCRdb, TRBD1, cannot be confirmed without DNA. The CDR3 runs 17 residues. In germline, CDR1 is SQVTM, CDR2 ANQGSEA. The chain's CDR3 is CSVEGWTGRDSASKQYF.